Listed here is a single T cell receptor (beta chain). Antigen specificity is unknown. The data were obtained in a study of shared clonotypes between healthy human individuals. Study information: The plates for each donor numbered three CD4 naive, three CD4 memory, two CD8 naive and one CD8 memory.

The protocol was immunoSEQ multiplex PCR, while the TCRdb copy is restricted to in-frame clones and leaves out a portion. The sample shows 2,100,000 or so clones, approximately 94% of them seen only once. The study separated CD4+ cells into CD45RA+ naive and CD45RA-negative memory subsets. Germline V gene sequence: CDR1 SGHVS, CDR2 FQNEAQ. The CDR3 sequence is 17 residues long. V lost 5 bases to trimming and J lost 2 bases, with 21 bases between them. Study results and limitations: Rarefaction curves obtained for sorted subsets showed sequencing incomplete despite large depth. Clonotype sharing among the donors was expected to vary with sequencing depth.

The receptor was derived from a man younger than 30 in good health. The specimen was naive CD4+ T cells sorted from blood. Subset of the sample: CD45RA+ positively selected. The chain has TRBV7-8 and TRBJ1-2; TRBD1 might be the D (6 bases). This chain's CDR3 is CASSPHRIGGSNYGYTF. CDR3 DNA sequence: TGTGCCAGCAGCCCCCACCGGATCGGGGGCTCAAACTATGGCTACACCTTC. Looking up the rest from reference TRBV7-8 and TRBJ1-2 gives the full variable domain: GAGVSQSPRYKVAKRGQDVALRCDPISGHVSLFWYQQALGQGPEFLTYFQNEAQLDKSGLPSDRFFAERPEGSVSTLKIQRTQQEDSAVYLCASSPHRIGGSNYGYTFGSGTRLTVV.